Below, 13 T cell receptor beta chains from the same sample are listed, as sequenced in a study of T cells in Graves' hyperthyroidism and ophthalmopathy (dated by TCRdb to between 2019 and 2020). Library generation was performed with multiplex PCR. Sequenced using an Illumina HiSeq 2000. Amplification of TCR beta CDR3 regions was carried out from RNA transcripts. The TCR CDR3 was subjected to a first round of RT-PCR using the HTBI primer set and the Qiagen OneStep RT-PCR kit. TCRdb itself trimmed the public reads at Q25 with fastp, ran MiXCR and retained productive beta chains. Identical CDR3 proteins give one entry, which carries the most common genes and DNA. The sample table shows 640,000 or so distinct CDR3 sequences, and roughly 14% are seen once. The top ten constitute over 3.5% of the sample. Sequencing input: blood. Source of these receptors: a middle-aged woman with Graves' ophthalmopathy.

This clonotype has at least ten counts. The chain links TRBV28 to TRBJ1-1; D is unclear. CDR3 length equals 14 residues. V gave up 5 bases and J gave up 1 base, with 11 bases separating them. CDR1 is MDHEN and CDR2 is SYDVKM in the germline V gene. CDR3 nucleotide sequence: TGTGCCAGCAGTCCCTCGACAAAGAACACTGAAGCTTTCTTT. It codes for CASSPSTKNTEAFF.

This clonotype was counted ten times or more. This chain uses TRBV7-2 with TRBJ1-5; TRBD1 is a possible D gene (5 bases). This CDR3 region has 15 residues. Trimming removed 2 bases at V and 3 bases at J, with 11 bases between. Germline V gives CDR1 SGHTA, CDR2 FQGNSA. The CDR3 DNA reads TGTGCCAGCAGCTTATACGGGGCCTTCAATCAGCCCCAGCATTTT. It yields the protein CASSLYGAFNQPQHF.

The table lists this clonotype with a few counts. In DNA form, the CDR3 reads TGCAGTGCTGTGGGGTACGAGCAGTACTTC. Its protein product is CSAVGYEQYF. The chain combines TRBV20-1 with TRBJ2-7; D uncertain. This CDR3 is built from 10 residues. V was clipped by 5 bases and J by 4 bases, with 6 bases between them. Germline CDR1 DFQATT, CDR2 SNEGSKA (reference sequence).

The chain employs TRBV2 and TRBJ1-3; D gene uncertain. Looked up from germline, CDR1 is SNHLY and CDR2 is FYNNEI. V was pared by 5 bases and J by 13 bases, with 15 bases between. The CDR3 extends over 12 amino acids. The CDR3 region has the DNA TGTGCCAGCAGTAACGGAATGGCAGTTATATATTTT. It encodes CASSNGMAVIYF.

This sequence joins TRBV7-9 and TRBJ2-7, with D perhaps matching TRBD1 or TRBD2 (7 bases each). CDR1 is SEHNR and CDR2 is FQNEAQ in the germline V gene (reference sequence). With 7 bases removed from V and 3 bases from J, the gap between germline ends came to 16 bases. The CDR3 runs 14 residues. The CDR3 region is CASTGGTDFYEQYF. The CDR3 bases are TGTGCCAGCACCGGGGGGACAGACTTCTACGAGCAGTACTTC.

This clonotype was observed at least ten times. This chain connects TRBV28 to TRBJ2-5, with 11 bases identical to TRBD2. V lost 5 bases to trimming and J lost 0 bases; unmatched junction nucleotides: 8. From germline, CDR1 is MDHEN and CDR2 SYDVKM. The CDR3 is 17 residues long. The CDR3 region has the DNA TGTGCCAGCAGTGGGCGACTAGCGGGACTGTACCAAGAGACCCAGTACTTC. It is translated as CASSGRLAGLYQETQYF. The entire variable domain, with the rest obtained from reference TRBV28 and TRBJ2-5, is as follows: DVKVTQSSRYLVKRTGEKVFLECVQDMDHENMFWYRQDPGLGLRLIYFSYDVKMKEKGDIPEGYSVSREKKERFSLILESASTNQTSMYLCASSGRLAGLYQETQYFGPGTRLLVL.

V and J are TRBV19 and TRBJ2-7, with 9 bases that match TRBD2. Germline assignment: CDR1 LNHDA and CDR2 SQIVND (reference sequence). The CDR3 spans 15 residues. V dropped 3 bases and J dropped 2; count of bases not matched to a gene: 5. The CDR3 spells CASSMGVAGAYEQYF. As DNA, the CDR3 is TGTGCCAGTAGTATGGGAGTAGCGGGAGCCTACGAGCAGTACTTC.

The chain uses TRBV11-3 and TRBJ2-5; D remains ambiguous. V was clipped by 5 bases and J by 1 base, with 11 bases between them. CDR1 is SGHNT and CDR2 is YENEEA in the germline V gene. This CDR3 contains 14 residues. CDR3 bases: TGTGCCAGCAGCCTCTACCTGGGCCAAGAGACCCAGTACTTC. It encodes CASSLYLGQETQYF. The variable domain in full, with the rest retrieved from reference TRBV11-3 and TRBJ2-5, is EAGVVQSPRYKIIEKKQPVAFWCNPISGHNTLYWYLQNLGQGPELLIRYENEEAVDDSQLPKDRFSAERLKGVDSTLKIQPAELGDSAVYLCASSLYLGQETQYFGPGTRLLVL.

This chain links TRBV28 with TRBJ2-7; D is perhaps TRBD1 (5 bases). V gave up 2 bases and J gave up 7 bases, with 21 bases separating them. CDR3 length: 16 amino acids. Germline CDR1 is MDHEN and CDR2 is SYDVKM. The CDR3 loop reads CASSLVGRGGSEEQYF. Here the CDR3 DNA reads TGTGCCAGCAGTTTAGTAGGTAGGGGCGGCTCAGAGGAGCAGTACTTC.

This clonotype was observed many times. This chain uses TRBV28 with TRBJ2-5, with 7 positions matching TRBD2. CDR3 length equals 15 residues. The germline V gene encodes CDR1 MDHEN and CDR2 SYDVKM. J gave up 0 bases and V 4 bases, and 5 bases lay outside the gene matches. DNA of the CDR3: TGTGCCAGCAGTTCAGCGGGGATGAACCAAGAGACCCAGTACTTC. This sequence encodes CASSSAGMNQETQYF.

This clonotype was picked up a small number of times. The rearrangement links TRBV30 to TRBJ2-2; 9 nucleotides agree with TRBD2. Unmatched junction bases numbered 4, after V lost 1 base and J lost 4 bases. Germline V gives CDR1 GTSNPN, CDR2 SVGIG (reference sequence). The CDR3 has 15 residues. The chain's CDR3 is CAWSDSGSFTGELFF. For the CDR3, the DNA is TGTGCCTGGAGTGATAGCGGGAGCTTCACCGGGGAGCTGTTTTTT.

This clonotype has at least ten counts. The chain has TRBV29-1 and TRBJ2-4; 7 bases match TRBD1. Germline trimming cut 7 bases from V and 3 bases from J; bases unmatched to any gene: 6. CDR3 size: 13 residues. The germline V gene has CDR1 SQVTM and CDR2 ANQGSEA. The CDR3 protein is CSGTGAYKNIQYF. The CDR3 nucleotides read TGCAGCGGCACAGGGGCATACAAAAACATTCAGTACTTC.

This clonotype was observed a handful of times. This chain uses TRBV29-1 with TRBJ1-1; D gene ambiguous. CDR3 size: 11 residues. Germline CDR1 reads SQVTM; CDR2 reads ANQGSEA. The V and J ends lost 4 bases and 11 bases respectively, with 14 bases between them. The CDR3 DNA sequence: TGCAGCGTTGGAGGGTCCGGGGTGGCTTTCTTT. Its translation is CSVGGSGVAFF.